Below, one T cell receptor beta chain is given with its context. This clone's antigen is unknown. No base-level quality is on record; no much larger clone is a single base apart. This sample was included in a study of shared clonotypes between healthy human individuals (dated by TCRdb to the early 2020s). With respect to the entire study: Three men and a couple of women, aged 18 to 49 years, made up the cohort. Libraries were prepared and TCR repertoires were sequenced by different laboratories using diverse techniques, in order to increase sequencing depth and limit assay-specific biases. For each donor, CD4 naive and CD4 memory were each run on three plates, CD8 naive on two plates, and CD8 memory on one plate. Leukapheresis yielded between about 0.8 and 9.5 billion PBMCs per donor. The study deeply sequenced blood TCR repertoires of roughly five healthy adults to estimate repertoire size and the extent of clonotype sharing between individuals.

Trimmed from V: 3 bases; trimmed from J: 5 bases; junction bases lacking a gene match: 13. Measured from the cysteine to the phenylalanine, the CDR3 is 16 residues long. Only the CDR3 DNA is retained, 48 bases long and in frame from the first base. CDR1 and CDR2 are read off the germline V gene (reference sequence) as SGHNT and YYREEE. Using the deep immunoSEQ assay, multiplex PCR amplified TCR CDR3 regions from genomic DNA. Genomic DNA extracted from each cell subset was distributed evenly over all wells of several immunoSEQ 96-well plates, and each plate served as one replicate. For sorted subsets, each replicate PCR was loaded with about 200 ng genomic DNA, equivalent to 30,000 or so T cell genomes. The purified libraries were quantified using a Qubit 3.0 fluorometer, sized with a Bioanalyzer 2100, and then quantified again using the KAPA Library Quantification kit. Every immunoSEQ 96-well plate was sequenced on a separate single-read 150-cycle Illumina NextSeq 550 flow cell. As for the original processing: Because the immunoSEQ output included only junctional sequences and no quality scores, the filtering could not be the same as the filtering used for full-length reads. Sequences were annotated with PyIR, a Python wrapper for IgBLAST v1.9, and V/J genes and CDR3 were assigned using IMGT germline references. Reads with weak V/J assignments (E-value above 1e-6), missing CDR3, stop codons, out-of-frame junctions, or ambiguous translated residues were removed. V3J clonotypes were defined as sequences sharing an identical inferred V gene, J gene, and CDR3 amino acid sequence. The percentage overlap between two repertoires was calculated by dividing the number of shared unique clonotypes by the size of the smaller repertoire. RTK rarefaction, the Chao1 estimator, and Recon v2.1 estimates of unobserved clonotypes were used to assess repertoire richness. OLGA was used to compute generation probabilities for all TCRbeta clonotypes that the gDNA method yielded from a handful of donors. TCRdb stores this immuneACCESS table with in-frame sequences only. Part of the clones is absent; in the studies checked, under half of the shortfall reflects unresolved V genes, and no reason is known for the rest. V and J calls and clone size come straight from that table; D and trimming were deduced from the DNA. This sample has about 1.5 million clones in its table, and 95% to 99% of those were observed once. About 0.42% of the sample is in the top ten clones.

The donors were healthy, HIV-negative adults with no recently reported acute infections or vaccinations. Every donor was a Caucasian adult living in Nashville, Tennessee, USA. CD4+ T cells were enriched by magnetic negative selection, after which naive cells were positively selected on CD45RA and the negative fraction was taken as the memory subset. Blood was collected by leukapheresis, and PBMCs were isolated by Ficoll-Histopaque density gradient centrifugation and then cryopreserved in liquid nitrogen vapor phase. Purity and quantity of every magnetically sorted T cell population were checked by analytical flow cytometry. Genomic DNA was isolated from each sorted fraction and quantified by UV absorbance on a Nanodrop 2000c. Overall study outcomes, separate from this receptor: Incomplete sequencing was indicated by rarefaction of sorted-subset datasets, despite the large sequencing depth. Sampling was restricted to blood, and TCR repertoires in tissue are likely to differ from TCR repertoires in blood. Compared with non-shared clonotypes, the clonotypes found in all four sorted-subset donors had higher generation probabilities. Sharing across a few donors was observed for roughly 5% of naive CD4, 3% to 3.5% of naive CD8, over 2% of memory CD4, and roughly 0.4% of memory CD8 clonotypes. Based on pairwise subsampling, the degree of clonotype sharing among donors was expected to be affected by sequencing depth. Larger estimated clonotype richness was generally found for naive subsets than for memory subsets. The genetic and exposure-history diversity represented was limited by the small number of donors.

The chain links TRBV5-4 with TRBJ2-5, with TRBD2 matching 7 junction bases. The sample was naive CD4+ T cells sorted from blood. In the paper's terms, the cell subset or site label means: CD45RA+ positively selected. This TCR came from a man under 40 in good health. The CDR3 sequence is CASSSKQSGNLETQYF. The sequenced DNA: TGTGCCAGCAGCTCGAAGCAGAGCGGGAACCTCGAGACCCAGTACTTC.